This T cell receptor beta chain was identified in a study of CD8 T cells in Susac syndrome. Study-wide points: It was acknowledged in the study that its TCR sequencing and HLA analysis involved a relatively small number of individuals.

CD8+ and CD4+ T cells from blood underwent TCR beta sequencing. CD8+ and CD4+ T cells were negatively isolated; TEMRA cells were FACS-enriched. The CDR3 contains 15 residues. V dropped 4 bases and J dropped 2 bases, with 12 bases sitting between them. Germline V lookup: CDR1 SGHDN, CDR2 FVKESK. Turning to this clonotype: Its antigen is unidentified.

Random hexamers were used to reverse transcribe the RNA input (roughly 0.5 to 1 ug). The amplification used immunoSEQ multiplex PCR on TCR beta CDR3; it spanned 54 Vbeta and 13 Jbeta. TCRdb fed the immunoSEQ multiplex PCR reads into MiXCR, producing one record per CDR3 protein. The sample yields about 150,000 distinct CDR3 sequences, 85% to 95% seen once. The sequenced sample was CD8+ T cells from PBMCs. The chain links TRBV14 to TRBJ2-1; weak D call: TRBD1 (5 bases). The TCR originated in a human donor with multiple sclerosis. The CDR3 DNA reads TGTGCCAGCAGCCTTATCAGACAGCCCTACAATGAGCAGTTCTTC. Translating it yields CASSLIRQPYNEQFF.